Presented here are 6 T cell receptor beta chains from one specimen sequenced in a study of blood T cell repertoires in COVID-19. The method was immunoSEQ multiplex PCR; TCRdb's version includes in-frame clones alone and lacks a portion of them. The table records about 210,000 clones, 81% of them present only once. The specimen sequenced was PBMCs or T cells enriched from blood (not recorded which). Receptors were obtained from a woman aged 50 to 65 with acute COVID-19.

This chain uses TRBV11-3 with TRBJ2-5; D is perhaps TRBD1 (5 bases). The germline V and J ends were trimmed by 5 bases and 2 bases, with 12 bases remaining between them. Per the germline V gene, CDR1 is SGHNT and CDR2 is YENEEA. The CDR3 runs 14 residues. The CDR3 loop reads CASSQGPKQETQYF. CDR3 in DNA: TGTGCCAGCAGCCAGGGCCCTAAACAAGAGACCCAGTACTTC.

The V gene is TRBV28, the J gene TRBJ1-2; 8 nucleotides line up with TRBD1. The CDR3 runs to 14 residues. Trimming removed 2 bases from V and 7 bases from J; junction bases left unmatched: 6. The germline CDR1 and CDR2 sequences are MDHEN and SYDVKM. The CDR3 reads CASSLIQGAPGYTF. CDR3 bases: TGTGCCAGCAGTTTAATTCAGGGGGCGCCTGGCTACACCTTC.

V usage is TRBV4-2 and J usage is TRBJ2-5, with 12 positions matching TRBD2. Unmatched junction bases numbered 4, after V lost 0 bases and J lost 5 bases. CDR1 LGHNA and CDR2 YNFKEQ come from the germline V gene. The CDR3 spans 16 residues. In DNA form, the CDR3 reads TGTGCCAGCAGCCAAGATCCTAGCGGGGGGGCGGAGACCCAGTACTTC. It is translated as CASSQDPSGGAETQYF.

The chain couples TRBV19 to TRBJ2-3; TRBD2 agrees at 12 bases. Germline-derived CDR1 and CDR2 are LNHDA and SQIVND (reference sequence). The V gene end was trimmed by 0 bases and the J gene end by 5 bases; junction bases not matched to a gene: 6. The CDR3 length is 17 residues. The DNA of the CDR3 is TGTGCCAGTAGTATAGATCTTCCGGGACTAGCGGGAGATACGCAGTATTTT. Protein sequence: CASSIDLPGLAGDTQYF.

This clone was seen a handful of times. The J gene is TRBJ2-2, the V gene TRBV14, with D perhaps matching TRBD2 (5 bases). The germline CDR1 and CDR2 sequences are SGHDN and FVKESK. The CDR3 is made up of 16 amino acids. Deletions cut 3 bases from V and 6 bases from J, with 17 bases between. CDR3 in amino acids: CASSQAILERPGELFF. Written as DNA, the CDR3 is TGTGCCAGCAGCCAGGCCATACTAGAGCGCCCCGGGGAGCTGTTTTTT.

The CDR3 DNA reads as TGCGCCAGCAGCCAAGGTATTGACAGGAGCTCCTACGAGCAGTACTTC. Residues: CASSQGIDRSSYEQYF. The chain uses TRBV4-3 and TRBJ2-7; the D gene is possibly TRBD1 (6 bases). Germline V lookup: CDR1 LGHNA, CDR2 YSLEER. V was cut by 1 base and J by 0 bases, with 13 bases left in between. This CDR3 comprises 16 residues.